This T cell receptor (beta chain) was sequenced during a study of T-cell reconstitution after alpha-beta-depleted transplantation in children. Study conclusions and caveats: About two months after transplant, alpha-beta T cells reportedly came from several hundred expanded graft clones. Several patients had high TCRbeta diversity at day 60; it came from surviving recipient T cells and thymic progenitors. T-cell counts and diversity were attributed mostly to newly produced T cells one year after transplant.

The authors prepared the TCRbeta library with unique molecular identifiers. Using its own MiXCR run on the PCR reads, TCRdb lists one record per CDR3 protein. The sample shows about 440,000 distinct CDR3 sequences, 43% of them seen only once. This clonotype was recorded at least ten times. Its target is not known. The length of the CDR3 is 14 residues. The V gene lost 1 base and the J gene lost 1 base, with 7 bases spanning the gap. The V and J genes are TRBV12-3 or TRBV12-4 and TRBJ1-1; D may be TRBD1 (6 bases). The clonotype comes from a girl aged 2 to 10 with aplastic anemia, due to receive a stem cell transplant. Sequencing was performed on PBMCs, taken before TCRalphabeta/CD19-depleted stem cell transplant. Written as DNA, the CDR3 is TGTGCCAGCAGTTTAGACAGGGCGAACACTGAAGCTTTCTTT. Translated, it gives CASSLDRANTEAFF.